This T cell receptor (beta chain) was sequenced in a study of control samples from healthy donors and cancer patients. V lost 4 bases, J lost 4 bases, and 9 bases lay in between. Germline assignment: CDR1 SEHNR and CDR2 FQNEAQ (reference sequence). The CDR3 contains 13 residues. The data were produced by immunoSEQ multiplex PCR, yet TCRdb's version contains in-frame clones alone and is incomplete. The sample holds 120,000 to 150,000 clones; 91% are singletons and the top ten take 7.1%. Sequenced: blood. The sequence came from a man younger than 30 in good health. The chain is built from TRBV7-9 and TRBJ2-3; D gene uncertain. CDR3 sequence: CASSSLVSDTQYF. CDR3 DNA sequence: TGTGCCAGCAGCTCCCTGGTGTCAGATACGCAGTATTTT.